The rows below give T cell receptor beta chains drawn from one sample of a study of blood T cell repertoires in COVID-19. The data were produced by immunoSEQ multiplex PCR, yet TCRdb's version contains in-frame clones alone and is incomplete. This sample yields 30,000 to 40,000 clones, of which around 85% are seen a single time; just over 3% belongs to the top ten. The sample comprised peripheral blood. The receptors were sampled from a man in his sixties or seventies with COVID-19, enrolled during active disease. CDR3s include the opening cysteine and the closing phenylalanine or tryptophan.

len: 13
v_gene: TRBV15
CDR3aa: CATDPGQQNEQFF

len: 15
v_gene: TRBV7-9
CDR3aa: CASSDGQGANEKLFF

len: 17
v_gene: TRBV5-4
CDR3aa: CASSLASGKIGTGELFF

len: 16
v_gene: TRBV9
CDR3aa: CASSAGGGATYNEQFF

len: 15
v_gene: TRBV24-1
CDR3aa: CATSDTRDRGKGYTF

len: 15
v_gene: TRBV10-3
CDR3aa: CAISEKVGAYNEQFF

len: 13
v_gene: TRBV7-2
CDR3aa: CASSSWGEGGYTF

len: 15
v_gene: TRBV6-5
CDR3aa: CASSPRQGVGGPQHF

len: 17
v_gene: TRBV27
CDR3aa: CASSDPGHLAMNTEAFF

len: 13
v_gene: TRBV18
CDR3aa: CASSPSRDTEAFF

len: 15
v_gene: TRBV21-1
CDR3aa: CASSHLSGRGETQYF

len: 16
v_gene: TRBV7-2
CDR3aa: CASSLENSVLNEKLFF

len: 13
v_gene: TRBV11-2
CDR3aa: CASSFGFPYEQYF

len: 17
v_gene: TRBV7-6
CDR3aa: CASSRLAGSPPTDTQYF

len: 15
v_gene: TRBV4-1
CDR3aa: CASSQGWGVKTEAFF

len: 13
v_gene: TRBV11-3
CDR3aa: CASSLAQGTEAFF

len: 16
v_gene: TRBV6-1
CDR3aa: CASSVTDVPVAGELFF

len: 14
v_gene: TRBV6-2/TRBV6-3
CDR3aa: CASSHTSGRVEQFF

len: 15
v_gene: TRBV6-5
CDR3aa: CASSPDRASSYEQYF

len: 13
v_gene: TRBV6-5
CDR3aa: CASSRIGAGELFF

len: 14
v_gene: TRBV6-6
CDR3aa: CASSSPRDSYEQYF

len: 14
v_gene: TRBV3-1/TRBV3-2
CDR3aa: CASSQPSGEETQYF

len: 13
v_gene: TRBV11-3
CDR3aa: CASSLSLNTEAFF

len: 15
v_gene: TRBV27
CDR3aa: CASSLLGSGGSPLHF

len: 15
v_gene: TRBV7-2
CDR3aa: CASSLQTGPGNTIYF

len: 14
v_gene: TRBV7-2
CDR3aa: CASSLGGATYGYTF